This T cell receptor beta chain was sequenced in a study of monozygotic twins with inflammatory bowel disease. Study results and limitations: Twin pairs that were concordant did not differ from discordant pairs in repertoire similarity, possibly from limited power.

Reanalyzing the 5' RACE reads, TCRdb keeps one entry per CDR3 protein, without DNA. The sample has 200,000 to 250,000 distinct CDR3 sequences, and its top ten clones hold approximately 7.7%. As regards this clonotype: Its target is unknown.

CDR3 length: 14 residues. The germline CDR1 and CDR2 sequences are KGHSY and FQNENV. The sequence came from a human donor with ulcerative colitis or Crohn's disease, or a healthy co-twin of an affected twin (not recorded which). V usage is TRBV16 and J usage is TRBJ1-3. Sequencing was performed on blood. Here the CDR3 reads CASSHGLSGNTIYF. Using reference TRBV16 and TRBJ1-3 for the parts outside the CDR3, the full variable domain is GEEVAQTPKHLVRGEGQKAKLYCAPIKGHSYVFWYQQVLKNEFKFLISFQNENVFDETGMPKERFSAKCLPNSPCSLEIQATKLEDSAVYFCASSHGLSGNTIYFGEGSWLTVV.